One T cell receptor beta chain is described in this entry. The target antigen is unknown. This entry comes from a study of shared clonotypes between healthy human individuals. About the study: A donor's plate count was three for CD4 naive and three for CD4 memory; CD8 naive had two and CD8 memory one. Overall study findings and caveats: Clonotypes shared by all four donors outscored non-shared clonotypes in generation probability.

V shed 0 bases and J shed 6 bases, with 14 bases lying between them. The CDR3 contains 16 residues. Per germline, CDR1 LGHNA and CDR2 YSLEER. Data came from immunoSEQ multiplex PCR; TCRdb stores just in-frame clones and leaves some out. The sample lists roughly 2.5 million clones; around 90% were seen once. Sample: naive CD4+ T cells sorted from blood. Indicated subset: CD45RA+ positively selected. The chain carries TRBV4-3 and TRBJ1-4; D call uncertain. The TCR was taken from a man aged 18 to 30 in good health. The CDR3 sequence is CASSQEGYPGDEKLFF. The CDR3 DNA reads TGCGCCAGCAGCCAAGAGGGGTACCCGGGCGATGAAAAACTGTTTTTT.